This T cell receptor beta chain is from a study of radiation and T cells in renal cell carcinoma (dated by TCRdb to 2018 to 2021). About the study as a whole: Samples came from a clinical trial, in which primary renal cell carcinomas received 15 Gy stereotactic body radiation therapy followed by nephrectomy 4 weeks later. In the approximately 58 samples combined, 4,016,671 unique CDR3 nucleotide sequences were found, encoding approximately 2,900,000 unique CDR3 amino acid sequences. A total of 50 or so samples underwent TCR beta sequencing, made up of approximately 26 tumors and roughly 27 peripheral blood samples. General conclusions and limits of the study: No pretreatment tumor biopsies were available, so the baseline intratumoral presence of clonotypes could not be determined. Dynamics of the blood repertoire were not tracked past 4 weeks after treatment. In blood, the top tumor clonotypes increased between baseline and 2 weeks post-radiation and then shrank by 4 weeks, which suggests that tumor-resident clones expanded only transiently. Because the trial had a single-armed design, the trial could not examine how radiation dose or scheduling affected the TCR repertoire.

With respect to this clone: Its antigen is still unknown. No base quality values were provided; no much bigger clone lies one nucleotide off.

The CDR3 measures 13 amino acids from cysteine to phenylalanine. Of all the DNA, just the CDR3 is kept, 39 bases in frame from base 1. V is reduced by 5 bases and J by 3 bases, leaving a spacing of 11 bases between them. Reading the germline V gene gives CDR1 MDHEN and CDR2 SYDVKM. Following the manufacturer's recommendations, the immunoSEQ kit was used to generate TCR beta libraries from genomic DNA. To prepare libraries, a first multiplex PCR with proprietary primers was run, followed by a second PCR that added unique barcodes, and a bead cleanup was done after each round. A kit-provided positive control reaction and a negative control reaction were included in every sample batch. The final libraries were assessed on an Agilent 4200 TapeStation D1000 ScreenTape, pooled by volume, and quantified by qPCR. Sequencing ran on an Illumina NextSeq500 with a MidOutput 150-cycle cartridge, using 156 Read1 and 15 Index1 cycles with kit custom primers. The pooled library was loaded at around 1 pM, and about 20% PhiX control was spiked in. In the original analysis: The vendor-processed data were analyzed in R, and a clonotype was defined as all T cells that share the same CDR3 nucleotide sequence. For clone abundance analyses, frequencies were normalized to the 10,000 most abundant clones per sample. Public T cell clones, which averaged fewer than five per sample, were excluded before analysis. An abundance difference of at least 32-fold between compartments was the criterion for calling clonotypes tumor-enriched or baseline blood-enriched. Clonotypes expanded or contracted between blood time points were identified with a beta-binomial differential abundance model. Similarity between tumor and blood repertoires was quantified using the Baroni-Urbani and Buser coefficient, and groups were compared with two-tailed Wilcoxon tests in R. TCRdb limited this immuneACCESS table to in-frame rearrangements with V and J called. A share of clones is missing; checked studies link under half to unresolved V genes, and the rest is unexplained. V, J and clone size were drawn from that table, and D and trimming were deduced from the DNA. Present in this sample are more than 75,000 clones, 82% of which were seen just once. The top ten constitute approximately 6.4% of the sample.

This specimen's time point label, per the study, means: baseline pretreatment blood. The sample's treatment or condition label is to be understood as: 15 Gy SBRT to primary tumor, nephrectomy 4 weeks later. To track tumor-enriched clonotypes, serial peripheral blood was sampled from radiation-treated patients at baseline and at 2 weeks and 4 weeks after SBRT. Every patient's renal cell carcinoma showed clear cell pathology. Genomic DNA for TCR sequencing was prepared using the QIAamp DNA Blood Mini Kit (Qiagen). The analyses included only samples that passed all quality control checks. The receptor was isolated from a man aged 60-69 years with renal cell carcinoma. Here the sequenced sample was blood, taken from a patient whose treatment included radiotherapy and nephrectomy. Recombination linked TRBV28 to TRBJ2-7, with the D gene tentatively TRBD1 or TRBD2, based on 5 matching bases in each. The encoded CDR3 is CASSGTLSYEQYF. The DNA sequence is as follows: TGTGCCAGCAGTGGGACCCTAAGCTACGAGCAGTACTTC.